The present T cell receptor beta chain was sequenced within a study of identical twins. Study-wide results and caveats: Models underpredicted monozygotic twin sharing of out-of-frame TCR alpha.

The V and J ends lost 4 bases and 13 bases, in that order; junction bases with no gene match: 10. The CDR3 spans 13 residues. From germline, CDR1 is SGHDT and CDR2 YYEEEE. Healthy Caucasians alone served as donors. This clonotype was recorded at least ten times. Its antigen is as yet unknown. After template switching added a universal primer site, the resulting cDNA carried unique molecular identifiers. TCRdb redid the calling of the 5' RACE reads with MiXCR, one entry per CDR3 protein. Of 200,000 to 250,000 distinct CDR3 sequences in the sample, about 13% were seen once. This same sample was also part of a study on yellow fever vaccine responses in identical twins. Per that study: Reportedly, the T cell response mounted by twins to vaccine seemed partly convergent, partly personalized.

This clonotype was obtained from a woman aged 18-30 years in good health. The sequencing input was memory (CD45RO+) T cells sorted from blood. The chain combines TRBV5-6 with TRBJ2-4; 8 nucleotides line up with TRBD1. Written as DNA, the CDR3 is TGTGCCAGCAGCGCATACCAGGGGGCTAAGCAGTACTTC. It yields the protein CASSAYQGAKQYF. Variable domain in full (rest from reference TRBV5-6 and TRBJ2-4): DAGVTQSPTHLIKTRGQQVTLRCSPKSGHDTVSWYQQALGQGPQFIFQYYEEEERQRGNFPDRFSGHQFPNYSSELNVNALLLGDSALYLCASSAYQGAKQYFGAGTRLSVL.